The clone carrying this TCR beta chain was detected once. These data originate in a study of T cell responses to AZD1222 COVID-19 vaccine. Germline CDR1 is SGHRS and CDR2 is YFSETQ. V was clipped by 4 bases and J by 2 bases, with 9 bases between them. The CDR3 is 14 residues long. Measured with immunoSEQ multiplex PCR; TCRdb has only the in-frame clones, and not every one. The sample lists fewer than 120,000 clones, 80% to 95% seen once, with approximately 2.7% in the top ten. The material was peripheral blood, obtained 28 days after the second AZD1222 dose. This sequence originates from an adult who received the AZD1222 COVID-19 vaccine. The rearrangement uses TRBV5-1 and TRBJ1-4, with D unresolved. The CDR3 here is CASSPGVTNEKLFF. The DNA for the CDR3 is TGCGCCAGCAGCCCCGGGGTGACTAATGAAAAACTGTTTTTT. The full variable domain, its missing parts supplied by reference TRBV5-1 and TRBJ1-4, is KAGVTQTPRYLIKTRGQQVTLSCSPISGHRSVSWYQQTPGQGLQFLFEYFSETQRNKGNFPGRFSGRQFSNSRSEMNVSTLELGDSALYLCASSPGVTNEKLFFGSGTQLSVL.